This entry is about one TCR beta chain. Its antigen remains unknown. Germline CDR1 is DFQATT and CDR2 is SNEGSKA (reference sequence). The CDR3 consists of 14 residues. V dropped 3 bases and J dropped 1 base, with 12 bases sitting between them. The data were obtained in a study of Ad26.COV2.S vaccination and SARS-CoV-2 variants. Data came from immunoSEQ multiplex PCR; TCRdb stores just in-frame clones and leaves some out. The sample lists under 600,000 clones; 70% to 90% were seen once. Documented treatment: approximately 18 received Ad26.COV2.S at low or high dose, single or two shots; about 5 received placebo; per-sample allocation not given. Day 63 after the first vaccine or placebo injection was the time point for sampling. Adults aged 18-55 years in Boston included the donor. Points from the study as a whole: Vaccine and placebo recipients had comparable breadth of non-spike TCRs. There was reportedly substantial breadth in spike-specific CD8+ and CD4+ T cell responses after vaccination. Participants in the vaccine arm had higher spike-specific TCR breadth; placebo recipients had lower.

The sample was peripheral blood, taken in a trial of Ad26.COV2.S vaccine versus placebo. This clonotype originated in a person between 18 and 65 years old who received the Ad26.COV2.S COVID-19 vaccine or a placebo. The chain employs TRBV20-1 and TRBJ1-2; no clear D gene. As DNA, the CDR3 is TGCAGTGCTAGTCCACGGACGGATAACTATGGCTACACCTTC. Translating it yields CSASPRTDNYGYTF.